This T cell receptor (beta chain) was captured by sequencing in a study of T-cell reconstitution after alpha-beta-depleted transplantation in children. Preparation of the TCRbeta library was carried out with unique molecular identifiers. MiXCR, run by TCRdb on the PCR reads, gives a single entry per CDR3 protein. The sample comprises roughly 220,000 distinct CDR3 sequences, 9.5% to 15% of which are singletons, and 2.6% rests with the top ten. This clonotype was seen a single time. CDR1 is SGHAT and CDR2 is FQNNGV in the germline V gene. There are 17 residues in the CDR3. Trimming took off 6 bases at V and 4 bases at J, with 19 bases between the two ends.

The sequence derives from a human donor who donated a stem cell graft to a child with acute lymphoblastic leukemia. The material was PBMCs from the stem cell graft donor, obtained from the stem cell graft. The genes are TRBV11-2 and TRBJ2-6; D tentatively fits TRBD1 or TRBD2 (5 bases each). The CDR3 loop reads CASSLRGAGTGANVLTF. The CDR3 DNA reads as TGTGCCAGCAGTCTAAGAGGGGCAGGGACCGGGGCCAACGTCCTGACTTTC.